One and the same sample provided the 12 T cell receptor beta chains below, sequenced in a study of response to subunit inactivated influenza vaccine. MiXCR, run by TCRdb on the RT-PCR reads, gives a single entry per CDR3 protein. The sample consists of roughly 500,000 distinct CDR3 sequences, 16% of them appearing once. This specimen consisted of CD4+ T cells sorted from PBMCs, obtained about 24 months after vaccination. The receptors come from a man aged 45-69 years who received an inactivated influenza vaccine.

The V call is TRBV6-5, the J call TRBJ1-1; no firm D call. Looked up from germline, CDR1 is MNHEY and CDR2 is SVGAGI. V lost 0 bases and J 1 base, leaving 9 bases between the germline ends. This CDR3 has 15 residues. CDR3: CASSYSARRNTEAFF. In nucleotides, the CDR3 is TGTGCCAGCAGTTACTCGGCCAGGAGGAACACTGAAGCTTTCTTT.

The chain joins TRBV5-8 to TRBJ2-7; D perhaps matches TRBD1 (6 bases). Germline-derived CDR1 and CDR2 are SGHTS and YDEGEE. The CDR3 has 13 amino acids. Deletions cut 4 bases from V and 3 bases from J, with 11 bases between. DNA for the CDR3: TGTGCCAGCAGCACAAACAGGGTCTACGAGCAGTACTTC. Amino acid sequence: CASSTNRVYEQYF.

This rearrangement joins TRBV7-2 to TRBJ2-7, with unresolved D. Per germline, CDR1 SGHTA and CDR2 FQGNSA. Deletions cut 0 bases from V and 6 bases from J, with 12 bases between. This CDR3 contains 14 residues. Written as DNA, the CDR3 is TGTGCCAGCAGCTTAGCTGGGAAGGTAGGCGAGCAGTACTTC. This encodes CASSLAGKVGEQYF.

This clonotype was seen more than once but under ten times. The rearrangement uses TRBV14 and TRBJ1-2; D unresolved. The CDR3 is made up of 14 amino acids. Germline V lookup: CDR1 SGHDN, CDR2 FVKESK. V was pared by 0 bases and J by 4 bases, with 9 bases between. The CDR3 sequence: CASSQDRFRYGYTF. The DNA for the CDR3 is TGTGCCAGCAGCCAAGACAGGTTTCGCTATGGCTACACCTTC.

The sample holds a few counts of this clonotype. The CDR3 loop is CSARTGGIVTGELFF. Here the CDR3 DNA reads TGCAGTGCCCGGACAGGGGGCATCGTCACCGGGGAGCTGTTTTTT. The chain has TRBV20-1 and TRBJ2-2; 11 positions match TRBD1. J was trimmed by 4 bases and V by 6 bases; bases with no gene match: 7. The germline gives CDR1 DFQATT, CDR2 SNEGSKA (reference sequence). The CDR3 runs to 15 residues.

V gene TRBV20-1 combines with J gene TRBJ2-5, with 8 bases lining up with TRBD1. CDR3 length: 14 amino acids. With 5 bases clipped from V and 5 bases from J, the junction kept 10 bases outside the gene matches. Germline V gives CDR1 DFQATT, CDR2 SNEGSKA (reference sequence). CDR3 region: CSADLRGRGETQYF. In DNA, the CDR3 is TGCAGTGCTGACCTCAGGGGGCGCGGGGAGACCCAGTACTTC.

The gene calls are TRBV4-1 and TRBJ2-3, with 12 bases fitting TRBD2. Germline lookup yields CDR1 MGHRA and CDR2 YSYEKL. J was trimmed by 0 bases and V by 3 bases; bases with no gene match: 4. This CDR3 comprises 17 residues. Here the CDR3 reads CASSQGGTSGSTDTQYF. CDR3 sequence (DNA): TGCGCCAGCAGCCAGGGGGGGACTAGCGGGAGCACAGATACGCAGTATTTT.

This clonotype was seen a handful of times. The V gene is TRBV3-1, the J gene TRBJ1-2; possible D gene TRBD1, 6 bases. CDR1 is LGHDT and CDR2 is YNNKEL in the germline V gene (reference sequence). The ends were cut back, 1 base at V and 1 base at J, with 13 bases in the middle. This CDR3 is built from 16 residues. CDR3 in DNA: TGTGCCAGCAGCCAAGTCCTGGGGGCCCATAACTATGGCTACACCTTC. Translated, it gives CASSQVLGAHNYGYTF.

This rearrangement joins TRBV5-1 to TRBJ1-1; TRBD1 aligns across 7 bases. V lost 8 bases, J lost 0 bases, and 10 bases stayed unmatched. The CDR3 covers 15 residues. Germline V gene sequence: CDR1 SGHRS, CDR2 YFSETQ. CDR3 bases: TGCGCCAGTAAACTAGGGGACAGCATGAACACTGAAGCTTTCTTT. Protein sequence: CASKLGDSMNTEAFF. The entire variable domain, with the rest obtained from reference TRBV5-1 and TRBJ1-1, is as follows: KAGVTQTPRYLIKTRGQQVTLSCSPISGHRSVSWYQQTPGQGLQFLFEYFSETQRNKGNFPGRFSGRQFSNSRSEMNVSTLELGDSALYLCASKLGDSMNTEAFFGQGTRLTVV.

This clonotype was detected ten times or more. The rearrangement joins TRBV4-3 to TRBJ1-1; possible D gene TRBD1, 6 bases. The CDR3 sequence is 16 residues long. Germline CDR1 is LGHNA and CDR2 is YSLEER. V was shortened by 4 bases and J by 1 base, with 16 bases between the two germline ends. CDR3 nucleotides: TGCGCCAGCAGCCCTGGTGAGACAGGAGGGAACACTGAAGCTTTCTTT. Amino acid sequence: CASSPGETGGNTEAFF.

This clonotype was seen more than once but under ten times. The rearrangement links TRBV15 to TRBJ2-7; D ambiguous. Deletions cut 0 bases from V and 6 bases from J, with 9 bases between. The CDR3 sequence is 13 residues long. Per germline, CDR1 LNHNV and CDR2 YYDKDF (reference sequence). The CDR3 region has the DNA TGTGCCACCAGCAGAGATCCGGGTGCCGAGCAGTACTTC. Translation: CATSRDPGAEQYF.

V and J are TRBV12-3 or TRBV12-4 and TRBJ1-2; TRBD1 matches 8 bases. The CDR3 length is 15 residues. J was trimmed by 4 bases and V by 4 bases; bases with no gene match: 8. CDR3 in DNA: TGTGCCAGCAGTTACGAGACAGGGGTCGGCTATGGCTACACCTTC. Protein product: CASSYETGVGYGYTF.